The clone carrying this T cell receptor (beta chain) has ten or more counts. The antigen is undetermined. Quantitative 5'-RACE with molecular barcodes produced the TCR beta libraries. TCRdb recomputed calls from the 5' RACE reads with MiXCR, one row per CDR3 protein. The sample shows tens of thousands of distinct CDR3 sequences, less than 20% of them seen only once. The sample originates from a study of CD8 T cells in ankylosing spondylitis. V gave up 8 bases and J gave up 10 bases; unmatched junction bases: 13. This CDR3 has 14 residues. Germline assignment: CDR1 MDHEN and CDR2 SYDVKM. Whole-study findings and limits: One TCR beta motif, made up of roughly 8 highly homologous variants, appeared characteristic of ankylosing spondylitis blood. Previously reported in reactive arthritis synovial fluid and blood were some of the motif variants. Disease-linked clones were reportedly significantly enriched in matched ankylosing spondylitis synovial fluid.

The V gene is TRBV28, the J gene TRBJ1-4, with 7 positions matching TRBD1. Sequenced: blood. This TCR came from a male donor with ankylosing spondylitis or in good health (not recorded which). The DNA of the CDR3 is TGTGCCAGCCAGATCAGGGGGGTTAATCGAAAACTGTTTTTT. It translates to CASQIRGVNRKLFF.